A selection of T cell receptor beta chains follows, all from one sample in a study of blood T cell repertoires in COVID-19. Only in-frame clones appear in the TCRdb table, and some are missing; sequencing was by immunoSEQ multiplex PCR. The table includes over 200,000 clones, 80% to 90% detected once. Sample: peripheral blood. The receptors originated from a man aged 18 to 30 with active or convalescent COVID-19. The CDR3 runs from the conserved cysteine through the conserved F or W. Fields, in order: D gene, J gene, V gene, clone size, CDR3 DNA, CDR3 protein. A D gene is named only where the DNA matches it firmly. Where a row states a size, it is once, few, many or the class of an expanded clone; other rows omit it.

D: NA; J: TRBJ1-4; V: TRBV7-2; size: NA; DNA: TGTGCCAGCAGCCCTGTAGGAGGGTCTAATGAAAAACTGTTTTTT; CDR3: CASSPVGGSNEKLFF
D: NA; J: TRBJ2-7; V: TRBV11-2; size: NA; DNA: TGTGCCAGCAGCTTCTCAGGGGACCCCCGCTACGAGCAGTACTTC; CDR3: CASSFSGDPRYEQYF
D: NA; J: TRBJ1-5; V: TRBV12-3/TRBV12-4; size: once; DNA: TGTGCCAGCAGCCATAGCAATCAGCCCCAGCATTTT; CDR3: CASSHSNQPQHF
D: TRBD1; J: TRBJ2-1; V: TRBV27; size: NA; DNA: TGTGCCAGCAGTTTAGAGGGACAGGATTCCTACAATGAGCAGTTCTTC; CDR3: CASSLEGQDSYNEQFF
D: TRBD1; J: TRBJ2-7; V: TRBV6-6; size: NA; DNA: TGTGCCAGCAGCACGACAGGGGGCCCCTACGAGCAGTACTTC; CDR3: CASSTTGGPYEQYF
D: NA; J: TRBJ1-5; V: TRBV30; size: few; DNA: TGTGCCTGGGAACAGGGACGGGGTCAGCCCCAGCATTTT; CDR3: CAWEQGRGQPQHF
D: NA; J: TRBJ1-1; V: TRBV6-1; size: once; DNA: TGTGCCAGCAGTGAACGAGTCAGGACTGAAGCTTTCTTT; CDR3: CASSERVRTEAFF
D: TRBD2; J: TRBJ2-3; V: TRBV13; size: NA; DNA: TGTGCCAGCAGCTTAGCGGCCTTTGGCGGGAGGGCCGGTGGGACAGATACGCAGTATTTT; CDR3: CASSLAAFGGRAGGTDTQYF
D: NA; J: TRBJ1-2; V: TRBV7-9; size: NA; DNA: TGTGCCAGCAGCTCCGGGGGGGGTTCAGTCTATGGCTACACCTTC; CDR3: CASSSGGGSVYGYTF
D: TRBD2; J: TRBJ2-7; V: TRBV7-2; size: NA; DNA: TGTGCCAGCAGCGGACTAGCGGGGAACTACGAGCAGTACTTC; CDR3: CASSGLAGNYEQYF
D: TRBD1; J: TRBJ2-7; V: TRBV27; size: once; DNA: TGTGCCAGCATCAACCCGTACAGGGGCGAGCAGTACTTC; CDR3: CASINPYRGEQYF
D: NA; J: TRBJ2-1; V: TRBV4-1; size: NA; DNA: TGCGCCAGCAGCCAAGAGCGGTCAGGCGGGACGTTCTCCTACAATGAGCAGTTCTTC; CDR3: CASSQERSGGTFSYNEQFF
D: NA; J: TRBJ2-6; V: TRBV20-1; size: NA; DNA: TGCAGTGCCTCGGGGTTCAACGTCCTGACTTTC; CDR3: CSASGFNVLTF
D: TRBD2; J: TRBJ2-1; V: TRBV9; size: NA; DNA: TGTGCCAGCAGCGTCCAGCGGGAGGGGTATGAGCAGTTCTTC; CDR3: CASSVQREGYEQFF
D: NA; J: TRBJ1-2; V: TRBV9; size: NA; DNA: TGTGCCAGCAGCGATGTCAGGGGCCAAGGCTATGGCTACACCTTC; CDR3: CASSDVRGQGYGYTF
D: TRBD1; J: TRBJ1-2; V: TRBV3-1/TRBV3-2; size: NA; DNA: TGTGCCAGCAGCCCCCGGACAGGGTCTCGGGGCTACACCTTC; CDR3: CASSPRTGSRGYTF
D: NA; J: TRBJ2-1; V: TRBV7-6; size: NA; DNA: TGTGCCAGCAGCCGACTAGTCGTGGGCTACAATGAGCAGTTCTTC; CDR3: CASSRLVVGYNEQFF
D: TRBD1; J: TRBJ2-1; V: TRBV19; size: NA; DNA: TGTGCCAGTAGTATTAGGCAGGGGGACGTCGGTAAATCCAATGAGCAGTTCTTC; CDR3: CASSIRQGDVGKSNEQFF
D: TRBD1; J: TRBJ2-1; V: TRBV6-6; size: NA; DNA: TGTGCCAGCAGTTCCCCGGACAGGCCAAATGAGCAGTTCTTC; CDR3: CASSSPDRPNEQFF
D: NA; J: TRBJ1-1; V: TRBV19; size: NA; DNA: TGTGCCAGTAGTCGGCAGGGTCGGGGGACTGAAGCTTTCTTT; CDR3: CASSRQGRGTEAFF
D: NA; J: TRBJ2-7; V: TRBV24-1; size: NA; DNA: TGTGCCACCAGTACAACTAAACAGGGATACGAGCAGTACTTC; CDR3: CATSTTKQGYEQYF
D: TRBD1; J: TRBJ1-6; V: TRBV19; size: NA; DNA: TGTGCCAGTCAAGACCCGGGACAGTTATTTTATAATTCACCCCTCCACTTT; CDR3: CASQDPGQLFYNSPLHF
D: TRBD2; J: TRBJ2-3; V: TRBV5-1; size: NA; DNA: TGCGCCAGCAGCTTGGAAGGCGGGAGGGTCACAGATACGCAGTATTTT; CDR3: CASSLEGGRVTDTQYF
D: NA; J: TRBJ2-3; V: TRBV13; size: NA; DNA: TGTGCCAGCAGCTTAGCGGGGATGGGGACAGATACGCAGTATTTT; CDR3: CASSLAGMGTDTQYF
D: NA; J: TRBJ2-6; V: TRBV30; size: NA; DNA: TGTGCCTGGAGTGTAAGTCGGTCGTCTGGGGCCAACGTCCTGACTTTC; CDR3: CAWSVSRSSGANVLTF
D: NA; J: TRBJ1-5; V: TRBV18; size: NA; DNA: TGTGCCAGCTCACGAGGACAGAGCAATCAGCCCCAGCATTTT; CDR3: CASSRGQSNQPQHF
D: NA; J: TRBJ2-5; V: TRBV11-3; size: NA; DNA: TGTGCCAGCAGCTTAGCGGGAGAGACCCAGTACTTC; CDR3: CASSLAGETQYF
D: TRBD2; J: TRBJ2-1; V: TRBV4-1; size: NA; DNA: TGCGCCAGCTGGGGGGGGTACAATGAGCAGTTCTTC; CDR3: CASWGGYNEQFF
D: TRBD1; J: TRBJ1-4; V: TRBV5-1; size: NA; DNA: TGCGCCAGCAGCAGACAGGGGGCGTTAGGAGAAAAACTGTTTTTT; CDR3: CASSRQGALGEKLFF
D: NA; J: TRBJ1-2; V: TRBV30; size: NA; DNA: TGTGCCTGGAGGGTGGAGGTTAACTATGGCTACACCTTC; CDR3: CAWRVEVNYGYTF
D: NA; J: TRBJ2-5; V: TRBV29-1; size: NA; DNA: TGCAGCGTGCGGAACGAATACATGACCCAATCCGAGACCCAGTACTTC; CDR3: CSVRNEYMTQSETQYF